This TCR beta chain came from a study of T cells in tuberculosis. Across the whole study: In South Africa, adults with active tuberculosis were compared with IGRA-negative and latently infected IGRA-positive adolescents. PBMC were archived before or within 7 days of starting treatment. Study-level findings and limits: Cases with active tuberculosis were adults, while controls were adolescents.

CDR1 and CDR2 (germline): ENHRY, SYGVKD. V dropped 4 bases and J dropped 2; count of bases not matched to a gene: 3. This CDR3 region has 15 residues. Profiled with immunoSEQ multiplex PCR; TCRdb holds only in-frame clones, not every one. The sample lists 20,000 to 25,000 clones; approximately 85% were seen once. Time point meaning: new active TB diagnosis, blood taken before or within 7 days of starting treatment. As regards this clone: The antigen is undetermined.

The sequence came from an adult with tuberculosis. Specimen: PBMCs, collected at tuberculosis diagnosis. This chain links TRBV10-3 with TRBJ1-5; 9 bases fit TRBD1. DNA of the CDR3: TGTGCCATCAGTGGGGACAGGGTGGGCAATCAGCCCCAGCATTTT. It yields the protein CAISGDRVGNQPQHF.